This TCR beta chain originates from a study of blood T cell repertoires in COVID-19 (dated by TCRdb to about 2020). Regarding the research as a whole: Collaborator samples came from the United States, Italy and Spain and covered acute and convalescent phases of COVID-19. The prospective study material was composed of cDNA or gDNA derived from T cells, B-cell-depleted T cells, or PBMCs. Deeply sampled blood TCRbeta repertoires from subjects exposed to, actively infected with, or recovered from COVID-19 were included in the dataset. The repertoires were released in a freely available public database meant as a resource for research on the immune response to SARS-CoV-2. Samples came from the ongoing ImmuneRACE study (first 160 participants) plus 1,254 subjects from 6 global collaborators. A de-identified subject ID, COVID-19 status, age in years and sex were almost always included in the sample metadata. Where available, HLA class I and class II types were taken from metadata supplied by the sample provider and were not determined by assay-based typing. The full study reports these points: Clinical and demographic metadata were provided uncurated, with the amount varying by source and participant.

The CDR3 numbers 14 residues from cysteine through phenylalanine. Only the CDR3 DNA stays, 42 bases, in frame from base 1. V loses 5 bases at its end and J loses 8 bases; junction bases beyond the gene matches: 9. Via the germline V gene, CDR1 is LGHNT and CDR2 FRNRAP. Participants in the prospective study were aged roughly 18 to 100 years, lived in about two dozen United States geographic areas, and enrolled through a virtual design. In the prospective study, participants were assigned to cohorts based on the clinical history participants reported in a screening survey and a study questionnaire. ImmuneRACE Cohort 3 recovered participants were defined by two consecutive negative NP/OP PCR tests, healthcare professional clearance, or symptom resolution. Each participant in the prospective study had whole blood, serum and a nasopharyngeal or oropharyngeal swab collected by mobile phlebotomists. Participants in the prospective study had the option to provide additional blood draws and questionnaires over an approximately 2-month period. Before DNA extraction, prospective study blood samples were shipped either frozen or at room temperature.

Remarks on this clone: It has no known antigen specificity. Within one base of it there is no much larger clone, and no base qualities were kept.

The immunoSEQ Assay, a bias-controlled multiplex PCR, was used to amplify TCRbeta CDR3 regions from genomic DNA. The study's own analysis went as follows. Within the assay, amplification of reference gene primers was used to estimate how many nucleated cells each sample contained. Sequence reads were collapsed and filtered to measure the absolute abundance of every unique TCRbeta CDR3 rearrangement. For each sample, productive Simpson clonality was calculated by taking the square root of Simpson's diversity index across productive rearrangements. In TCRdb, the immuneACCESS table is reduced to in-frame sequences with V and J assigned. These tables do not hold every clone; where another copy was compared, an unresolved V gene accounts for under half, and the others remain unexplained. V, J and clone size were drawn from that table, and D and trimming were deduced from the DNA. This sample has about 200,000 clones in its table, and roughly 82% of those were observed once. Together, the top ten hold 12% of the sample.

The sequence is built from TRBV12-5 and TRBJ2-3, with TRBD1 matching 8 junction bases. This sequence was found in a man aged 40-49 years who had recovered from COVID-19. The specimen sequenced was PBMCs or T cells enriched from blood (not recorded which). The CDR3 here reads CASGPGTGPGTQYF. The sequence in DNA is TGTGCTAGTGGTCCCGGGACAGGCCCAGGTACGCAGTATTTT.